Sequencing of this T cell receptor (beta chain) was carried out in a study of blood T cell repertoires in COVID-19. At the level of the study: Spain, Italy and the United States supplied samples that represented acute and convalescent COVID-19.

The V gene's germline CDR1 is SGHRS and CDR2 YFSETQ. Trimming took 2 bases from V and 12 from J, leaving 14 bases between them. This CDR3 is built from 12 residues. Donors of Cohort 3 who recovered were those that had two negative PCRs, clearance, or symptom resolution. Authors' analysis steps: It was from reference gene primer amplification that nucleated cell counts were estimated. This table comes from immunoSEQ multiplex PCR, and its TCRdb copy is limited to in-frame clones, with some not included. The V and J calls and clone size come from that table; D and trimming were worked out from the DNA. The sample contains around 150,000 clones, 80% of which appear only once.

Sequenced material: PBMCs or T cells enriched from blood (not recorded which). The rearrangement joins TRBV5-1 to TRBJ1-2; D possibly corresponds to TRBD1 (6 bases). This receptor was obtained from a woman between 55 and 75 years old who had recovered from COVID-19. This chain's CDR3 is CASSLQGRGDTF. The DNA for the CDR3 is TGCGCCAGCAGCTTACAGGGTAGAGGTGACACCTTC.